Following are 18 T cell receptor beta chains from one sample sequenced in a study of technical replicates of blood from a handful of donors. TCRdb keeps only in-frame clones here, not all; method: immunoSEQ multiplex PCR. Among roughly 66,000 clones listed, approximately 86% were seen once. The sequenced material came from PBMCs. These receptors all come from a human donor in good health. Some clones in this sample may be carry-over from other donors' samples.

CDR3 DNA: TGTGCCAGTTGGACAGGGGCATCACAGGATACGCAGTATTTT. Protein: CASWTGASQDTQYF. V is TRBV18 and J is TRBJ2-3; 9 bases are a match to TRBD1. The V gene end was trimmed by 9 bases and the J gene end by 6 bases; junction bases not matched to a gene: 10. The CDR3 is 14 amino acids. Germline V gene data show CDR1 as KGHSH and CDR2 as LQKENI. The variable domain in full, with the rest retrieved from reference TRBV18 and TRBJ2-3, is NAGVMQNPRHLVRRRGQEARLRCSPMKGHSHVYWYRQLPEEGLKFMVYLQKENIIDESGMPKERFSAEFPKEGPSILRIQQVVRGDSAAYFCASWTGASQDTQYFGPGTRLTVL.

This chain joins TRBV28 and TRBJ2-5; D might be TRBD1 (5 bases). Germline CDR1 MDHEN, CDR2 SYDVKM. V shed 3 bases and J shed 4 bases, with 9 bases lying between them. The CDR3 length is 13 residues. The CDR3 loop reads CASSFRVTETQYF. CDR3 bases: TGTGCCAGCAGTTTCAGGGTTACAGAGACCCAGTACTTC.

The chain carries TRBV5-1 and TRBJ1-2, with a possible D match to TRBD1 (5 bases). Trimming left V 3 bases short and J 4 bases short, with 10 bases between. The CDR3 runs to 13 residues. Per germline, CDR1 SGHRS and CDR2 YFSETQ. CDR3 in amino acids: CASSYGTLYGYTF. CDR3 nucleotides: TGCGCCAGCAGCTACGGGACTCTCTATGGCTACACCTTC.

V usage is TRBV21-1 and J usage is TRBJ1-5; the table's D call, TRBD1, was not checked against the DNA. TRBV21-1 counts as a pseudogene. The CDR3 contains 13 residues. The DNA for the CDR3 is TGTGCCAGCAGCAACAGGGGGAATCAGCCCCAGCATTTT. Translation gives CASSNRGNQPQHF.

J is TRBJ1-6 and V is TRBV7-2, with D uncertain. Germline-derived CDR1 and CDR2 are SGHTA and FQGNSA. V gave up 3 bases and J gave up 5 bases, with 8 bases separating them. The CDR3 covers 14 residues. DNA of the CDR3: TGTGCCAGCAGCTTGAACACCGATAATTCACCCCTCCACTTT. It is translated as CASSLNTDNSPLHF.

The count of this clone is one. This chain joins TRBV10-3 and TRBJ1-2; 11 bases are shared with TRBD1. Germline V gene lookup returns CDR1 ENHRY and CDR2 SYGVKD. This CDR3 is built from 14 residues. Losses at the gene ends were 4 bases for V and 6 bases for J; bases not matched to a gene: 4. The CDR3 DNA sequence: TGTGCCATCAGTGGGACAGGGGGCAGCAATGGCTACACCTTC. Its translation is CAISGTGGSNGYTF.

This clone has a handful of counts. The chain couples TRBV6-5 to TRBJ1-6; TRBD1 matches at 7 bases. The J segment lost 5 bases and the V segment lost 5 bases, leaving 6 bases of the junction unmatched. Germline assignment: CDR1 MNHEY and CDR2 SVGAGI. This CDR3 spans 15 amino acids. The CDR3 is CASSRIGQDNSPLHF. CDR3 in DNA: TGTGCCAGCAGTCGCATCGGACAGGATAATTCACCCCTCCACTTT.

J is TRBJ1-5 and V is TRBV18; D gene ambiguous. V lost 3 bases to trimming and J lost 3 bases, with 9 bases between them. Per the germline V gene, CDR1 is KGHSH and CDR2 is LQKENI. The CDR3 contains 14 residues. In nucleotides, the CDR3 is TGTGCCAGCTCACCGGCAAACACCAATCAGCCCCAGCATTTT. This encodes CASSPANTNQPQHF.

The V and J genes are TRBV6-5 and TRBJ2-7; D is uncertain. Trimming stripped 5 bases from V and 6 bases from J, with 14 bases between. The germline V gene encodes CDR1 MNHEY and CDR2 SVGAGI. The CDR3 is 13 residues long. The chain's CDR3 is CASSPLVGSEQYF. The CDR3 region has the DNA TGTGCCAGCAGTCCCCTCGTGGGCTCCGAGCAGTACTTC.

This sequence joins TRBV6-1 and TRBJ2-7; the D gene is possibly TRBD1 (6 bases). This CDR3 spans 14 amino acids. The V end lost 6 bases, the J end lost 5 bases, and 17 bases lay between the germline ends. Germline V CDR1 and CDR2: MNHNS, SASEGT. The CDR3 bases are TGTGCCAGCAGCAACCAACAGGGTCCCCACGAGCAGTACTTC. Translation: CASSNQQGPHEQYF.

The rearrangement uses TRBV19 and TRBJ1-1, with D maybe TRBD1 (6 bases). Germline V gives CDR1 LNHDA, CDR2 SQIVND (reference sequence). V lost 6 bases and J 2 bases, leaving 19 bases between the germline ends. The CDR3 consists of 16 residues. CDR3 nucleotides: TGTGCCAGTAGGAGCCTCTGGCTGACAGGCAACACTGAAGCTTTCTTT. Its translation is CASRSLWLTGNTEAFF.

The V and J genes are TRBV7-9 and TRBJ1-2, with D possibly matching TRBD1 (6 bases). V lost 5 bases to trimming and J lost 2 bases, with 9 bases between them. This CDR3 has 13 residues. Germline V gives CDR1 SEHNR, CDR2 FQNEAQ (reference sequence). CDR3: CASSPTGNYGYTF. In nucleotides, the CDR3 is TGTGCCAGCAGCCCCACAGGGAACTATGGCTACACCTTC. The variable domain in full, with the rest retrieved from reference TRBV7-9 and TRBJ1-2, is DTGVSQNPRHKITKRGQNVTFRCDPISEHNRLYWYRQTLGQGPEFLTYFQNEAQLEKSRLLSDRFSAERPKGSFSTLEIQRTEQGDSAMYLCASSPTGNYGYTFGSGTRLTVV.

This rearrangement joins TRBV29-1 to TRBJ2-7, with a tentative D call TRBD1 (6 bases). The CDR3 has 11 residues. The germline V and J ends were trimmed by 6 bases and 6 bases, with 12 bases remaining between them. Germline-derived CDR1 and CDR2 are SQVTM and ANQGSEA. The CDR3 region has the DNA TGCAGCGTACCAGGGGCCGGCGAGCAGTACTTC. Protein: CSVPGAGEQYF.

V gene TRBV7-2 combines with J gene TRBJ1-6; 11 bases are shared with TRBD1. The J segment lost 7 bases and the V segment lost 5 bases, leaving 4 bases of the junction unmatched. This CDR3 is 15 amino acids long. CDR1 is SGHTA and CDR2 is FQGNSA in the germline V gene. The CDR3 sequence: CASSTDRGQNSPLHF. The CDR3, as DNA: TGTGCCAGCAGCACGGACAGGGGGCAGAATTCACCCCTCCACTTT. The variable domain in full, with the rest retrieved from reference TRBV7-2 and TRBJ1-6, is GAGVSQSPSNKVTEKGKDVELRCDPISGHTALYWYRQSLGQGLEFLIYFQGNSAPDKSGLPSDRFSAERTGGSVSTLTIQRTQQEDSAVYLCASSTDRGQNSPLHFGNGTRLTVT.

This clone has just one count. The genes are TRBV6-1 and TRBJ2-7, with a possible D match to TRBD1 (5 bases). Germline V CDR1 and CDR2: MNHNS, SASEGT. V lost 3 bases, J lost 2 bases, and 14 bases lay in between. The CDR3 loop spans 15 amino acids. The CDR3 is CASSEDPGMTYEQYF. The CDR3 DNA is TGTGCCAGCAGTGAGGATCCAGGGATGACCTACGAGCAGTACTTC.

The V gene is TRBV23-1, the J gene TRBJ1-2, with a tentative D call TRBD1 (5 bases). TRBV23-1 is filed as an ORF, its function uncertain. Trimming removed 0 bases at V and 7 bases at J, with 12 bases between. CDR3 length: 14 residues. The CDR3 DNA sequence: TGCGCCAGCAGTCAATCCGGCAGGGTAGGTGGCTACACCTTC. Residues: CASSQSGRVGGYTF.

J is TRBJ2-7 and V is TRBV19; TRBD2 is a possible D gene (6 bases). This CDR3 comprises 15 residues. The ends were cut back, 5 bases at V and 2 bases at J, with 16 bases in the middle. Germline loops: CDR1 LNHDA, CDR2 SQIVND (reference sequence). The CDR3 bases are TGTGCCAGTAGTCAATCGGGACTCAGAGCCTACGAGCAGTACTTC. Translation: CASSQSGLRAYEQYF.

The chain links TRBV19 to TRBJ1-3, with 9 bases lining up with TRBD1. The germline CDR1 and CDR2 sequences are LNHDA and SQIVND (reference sequence). With 4 bases clipped from V and 1 base from J, the junction kept 5 bases outside the gene matches. This CDR3 has 16 residues. The CDR3 nucleotides read TGTGCCAGTAGTACTACAGGGGGCGCATCTGGAAACACCATATATTTT. Its translation: CASSTTGGASGNTIYF.